This T cell receptor beta chain was captured in a study of shared clonotypes between healthy human individuals. Study results and caveats: Compared with clonotypes that all four donors shared, non-shared clonotypes had lower generation probabilities.

A remark on this clone: Its cognate antigen is unknown.

The study drew all its donors from Caucasian adults living in Nashville, Tennessee. Subsets obtained from CD4+ cells comprised CD45RA+ naive and CD45RA-negative memory cells. Germline assignment: CDR1 SGHTA and CDR2 FQGTGA. The CDR3 runs to 16 residues. Trimming removed 4 bases from V and 7 bases from J; junction bases left unmatched: 6. Sequenced by immunoSEQ multiplex PCR; TCRdb stores in-frame clones only, minus some. Among about 2 million clones listed, roughly 96% were seen once. The chain recombines TRBV7-3 with TRBJ2-1; TRBD2 agrees at 14 bases. This receptor was identified in a young man in good health. The specimen was naive CD4+ T cells sorted from blood. Subset given: CD45RA+ positively selected. The CDR3 DNA follows: TGTGCCAGCAGCTCCCATGGACTAGCGGGGGGTAATGAGCAGTTCTTC. Protein: CASSSHGLAGGNEQFF.